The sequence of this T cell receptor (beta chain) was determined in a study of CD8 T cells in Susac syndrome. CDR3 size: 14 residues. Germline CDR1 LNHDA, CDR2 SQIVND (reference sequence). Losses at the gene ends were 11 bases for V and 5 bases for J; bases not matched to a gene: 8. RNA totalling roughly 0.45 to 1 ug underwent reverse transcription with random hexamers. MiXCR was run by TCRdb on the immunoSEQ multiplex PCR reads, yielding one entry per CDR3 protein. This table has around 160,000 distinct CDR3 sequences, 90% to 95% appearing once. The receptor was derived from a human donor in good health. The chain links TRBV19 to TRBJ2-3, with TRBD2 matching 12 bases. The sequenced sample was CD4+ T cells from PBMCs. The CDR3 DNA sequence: TGTGCCTCTAGCGGGGGGGCCTCAGGAGATACGCAGTATTTT. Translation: CASSGGASGDTQYF.